This passage covers 32 T cell receptor beta chains from one sample sequenced in a study of blood T cells in healthy people across ages. A second PCR of roughly 7 to 11 cycles used a sample-barcoded 5' primer and a J-beta primer mix. From the 5' RACE reads, TCRdb called clonotypes with MiXCR, one entry per CDR3 protein. The sample has 600,000 or so distinct CDR3 sequences; 25% to 30% are singletons. Sample: blood. The receptors were gathered from a woman older than 75 in good health.

The V call is TRBV7-9, the J call TRBJ1-1, with D perhaps matching TRBD1 (5 bases). The ends were cut back, 3 bases at V and 2 bases at J, with 10 bases in the middle. Germline V gives CDR1 SEHNR, CDR2 FQNEAQ (reference sequence). The CDR3 has 14 residues. CDR3 amino acids: CASSFRQINTEAFF. As DNA, the CDR3 is TGTGCCAGCAGCTTTCGACAGATAAACACTGAAGCTTTCTTT.

A remark on this clonotype: A clone one base away is much larger, so this may be a read error. The chain combines TRBV2 with TRBJ1-4, with D uncertain. Per germline, CDR1 SNHLY and CDR2 FYNNEI. This CDR3 region has 14 residues. Written as DNA, the CDR3 is TGTGCCAGCACTGAACAGACAACTAATGAAAAACGGTTTTTT. Translation: CASTEQTTNEKRFF.

In this sample, this clonotype turned up many times. The V gene is TRBV7-3, the J gene TRBJ2-3, with TRBD1 identical over 10 bases. Germline trimming cut 5 bases from V and 4 bases from J; bases unmatched to any gene: 6. This CDR3 has 15 residues. Germline loops: CDR1 SGHTA, CDR2 FQGTGA. Here the CDR3 reads CASSTRTGGPDTQYF. The DNA of the CDR3 is TGTGCCAGCAGCACGCGGACAGGGGGGCCAGATACGCAGTATTTT.

The gene calls are TRBV30 and TRBJ2-4, with D uncertain. The CDR3 covers 13 residues. V was cut by 3 bases and J by 0 bases, with 6 bases left in between. Germline V lookup: CDR1 GTSNPN, CDR2 SVGIG (reference sequence). The CDR3 here is CAWRERAKNIQYF. CDR3 nucleotides: TGTGCCTGGAGGGAACGAGCCAAAAACATTCAGTACTTC.

This clonotype came up a few times. This rearrangement joins TRBV20-1 to TRBJ2-1, with TRBD2 identical over 7 bases. This CDR3 has 14 amino acids. Germline CDR1 and CDR2: DFQATT and SNEGSKA (reference sequence). For the CDR3, the DNA is TGCAGCAGCTCGGGGGGAAGCTCCTACAATGAGCAGTTCTTC. Translating gives CSSSGGSSYNEQFF.

Many counts were recorded for this clonotype. The CDR3: CATSNYDEPEQYF. The DNA for the CDR3 is TGTGCCACCAGCAACTACGACGAGCCCGAGCAGTACTTC. This chain joins TRBV15 and TRBJ2-7; no reliable D call. The germline V and J ends were trimmed by 4 bases and 6 bases, with 13 bases remaining between them. This CDR3 comprises 13 residues. CDR1 is LNHNV and CDR2 is YYDKDF in the germline V gene (reference sequence).

CDR3 amino acids: CRAQVGDEQYF. The DNA for the CDR3 is TGCAGGGCCCAGGTCGGGGACGAGCAGTACTTC. J is TRBJ2-7 and V is TRBV20-1, with D possibly TRBD2 on 5 matching bases. In germline, CDR1 is DFQATT, CDR2 SNEGSKA (reference sequence). The CDR3 has 11 amino acids.

This clonotype was found many times. J is TRBJ1-2 and V is TRBV9; 7 nucleotides agree with TRBD1. Germline CDR1 SGDLS, CDR2 YYNGEE. CDR3 size: 14 residues. With 3 bases clipped from V and 4 bases from J, the junction kept 6 bases outside the gene matches. The CDR3 DNA reads as TGTGCCAGCAGCGCGACAGGGAATGGCTATGGCTACACCTTC. Protein sequence: CASSATGNGYGYTF.

The rearrangement uses TRBV19 and TRBJ2-4, with D possibly being TRBD2 (6 bases). The germline V gene encodes CDR1 LNHDA and CDR2 SQIVND (reference sequence). This CDR3 is built from 14 residues. Trimming removed 0 bases at V and 15 bases at J, with 18 bases between. CDR3: CASSIDRSATGRYF. The CDR3 DNA sequence: TGTGCCAGTAGTATAGATCGTTCGGCCACCGGGAGGTACTTC.

This clonotype showed up many times. This chain links TRBV28 with TRBJ2-7, with D unresolved. V was pared by 5 bases and J by 5 bases, with 10 bases between. CDR1 and CDR2 from the germline V gene are MDHEN and SYDVKM. There are 12 residues in the CDR3. The CDR3 DNA reads as TGTGCCAGCAGTCCCCTTTTAAACGAGCAGTACTTC. This gives the protein CASSPLLNEQYF.

Note on this clonotype: A much larger clone sits a single nucleotide away, making a read error possible. V and J are TRBV5-6 and TRBJ2-7; 7 bases map to TRBD2. This CDR3 has 15 residues. With V trimmed by 3 bases and J by 5 bases, 11 bases remained unmatched. Germline V gene data show CDR1 as SGHDT and CDR2 as YYEEEE. The CDR3 here is CASSWGVRGGDEQYF. The DNA for the CDR3 is TGTGCCAGCAGCTGGGGGGTCCGGGGAGGGGACGAGCAGTACTTC. Using reference TRBV5-6 and TRBJ2-7 for the parts outside the CDR3, the full variable domain is DAGVTQSPTHLIKTRGQQVTLRCSPKSGHDTVSWYQQALGQGPQFIFQYYEEEERQRGNFPDRFSGHQFPNYSSELNVNALLLGDSALYLCASSWGVRGGDEQYFGPGTRLTVT.

DNA for the CDR3: TGTGCCAGCAGCTTGCAGGGGGAGGGTGGCTACACCTTC. This sequence encodes CASSLQGEGGYTF. V and J are TRBV7-2 and TRBJ1-2; 7 bases match TRBD1. V lost 3 bases, J lost 7 bases, and 5 bases stayed unmatched. Per germline, CDR1 SGHTA and CDR2 FQGNSA. The CDR3 totals 13 residues.

This clonotype was picked up a small number of times. The rearrangement joins TRBV5-1 to TRBJ1-2; no firm D call. This CDR3 region has 14 residues. The germline V gene has CDR1 SGHRS and CDR2 YFSETQ. Trimming took off 3 bases at V and 8 bases at J, with 17 bases between the two ends. This chain's CDR3 is CASSSAGLLKGYTF. The CDR3 DNA sequence: TGCGCCAGCAGCTCGGCGGGCCTCCTAAAGGGCTACACCTTC.

This clonotype came up a few times. The chain carries TRBV5-1 and TRBJ1-5; D is possibly TRBD1 (6 bases). Germline V CDR1 and CDR2: SGHRS, YFSETQ. The germline V and J ends were trimmed by 1 base and 6 bases, with 8 bases remaining between them. The CDR3 extends over 13 amino acids. The CDR3: CASSLTGLQPQHF. CDR3 sequence (DNA): TGCGCCAGCAGCTTGACAGGGCTTCAGCCCCAGCATTTT.

This clonotype was seen ten or more times. The J gene is TRBJ1-2, the V gene TRBV6-1; tentatively, D is TRBD1 (6 bases). Trimming pared 6 bases from V and 1 base from J, leaving 18 bases between. The CDR3 consists of 16 residues. The germline CDR1 and CDR2 sequences are MNHNS and SASEGT. The CDR3 protein is CASSETGTSVNYGYTF. The CDR3 bases are TGTGCCAGCAGCGAGACCGGGACATCGGTTAACTATGGCTACACCTTC.

This clonotype occurred many times. V gene TRBV29-1 combines with J gene TRBJ2-7, with D maybe TRBD2 (6 bases). The CDR3 contains 12 residues. Germline V gene data show CDR1 as SQVTM and CDR2 as ANQGSEA. V was pared by 3 bases and J by 7 bases, with 13 bases between. As DNA, the CDR3 is TGCAGCGTTGAGGGGCCCGGAGGGGAGCAGTACTTC. Protein: CSVEGPGGEQYF.

With respect to this clonotype: One end of the junction varies from germline; a read error may be responsible. V gene TRBV6-1 combines with J gene TRBJ1-2; D is perhaps TRBD1 (6 bases). Germline V gene sequence: CDR1 MNHNS, CDR2 SASEGT. The CDR3 runs 13 residues. CDR3 sequence: CASSDQGYYGCTF. CDR3 DNA sequence: TGTGCCAGCAGTGATCAGGGGTACTATGGCTGCACCTTC.

The chain carries TRBV18 and TRBJ2-1; D is unresolved. The CDR3 contains 13 residues. V shed 5 bases and J shed 4 bases, with 9 bases lying between them. Germline CDR1 KGHSH, CDR2 LQKENI. The CDR3 loop is CASSAINYNEQFF. The CDR3 DNA is TGTGCCAGCTCAGCCATAAATTACAATGAGCAGTTCTTC. The full variable domain, in which reference TRBV18 and TRBJ2-1 provide the parts outside the CDR3, is NAGVMQNPRHLVRRRGQEARLRCSPMKGHSHVYWYRQLPEEGLKFMVYLQKENIIDESGMPKERFSAEFPKEGPSILRIQQVVRGDSAAYFCASSAINYNEQFFGPGTRLTVL.

The rearrangement links TRBV5-6 to TRBJ1-6, with a tentative D call TRBD1 (6 bases). The CDR3 consists of 17 residues. Germline V gene lookup returns CDR1 SGHDT and CDR2 YYEEEE. Trimming pared 4 bases from V and 2 bases from J, leaving 16 bases between. CDR3 sequence: CASSRLGGTTYNSPLHF. The CDR3 bases are TGTGCCAGCAGCCGCCTAGGGGGGACAACCTATAATTCACCCCTCCACTTT.

This clonotype was found many times. J is TRBJ1-2 and V is TRBV5-1; 10 bases fit TRBD1. CDR1 and CDR2 (germline): SGHRS, YFSETQ. Trimming removed 4 bases from V and 1 base from J; junction bases left unmatched: 4. This CDR3 has 15 amino acids. In DNA form, the CDR3 reads TGCGCCAGCAGCAGCCGGACAGGGGGTAACTATGGCTACACCTTC. Its protein is CASSSRTGGNYGYTF.

In regard to this clonotype: Given a much more abundant clone one base away, this may be a read error. The chain has TRBV2 and TRBJ2-5, with a weak D call TRBD2 (6 bases). The J call is doubtful: the DNA matches TRBJ2-7 better. The V gene's germline CDR1 is SNHLY and CDR2 FYNNEI. This CDR3 is 14 amino acids long. The CDR3 here is CASRGGGPGYEQYF. The CDR3 DNA reads TGTGCCAGCAGGGGAGGAGGCCCGGGCTACGAGCAGTACTTC.

Regarding this clonotype: Possible read error: a much larger clone is one base away. This chain links TRBV2 with TRBJ2-7, with 7 bases identical to TRBD1. The DNA end favors TRBJ2-5, so the J call may be wrong. CDR1 is SNHLY and CDR2 is FYNNEI in the germline V gene. There are 13 residues in the CDR3. The CDR3 here is CAGSPDREETQYF. The CDR3, as DNA: TGTGCCGGCAGTCCTGACAGGGAAGAGACCCAGTACTTC.

At least ten counts were recorded for this clonotype. This chain's CDR3 is CSARPRAETQYF. For the CDR3, the DNA is TGCAGTGCTAGACCCCGTGCAGAGACCCAGTACTTC. The genes are TRBV20-1 and TRBJ2-5; D unresolved. This CDR3 comprises 12 residues. V was trimmed by 2 bases and J by 4 bases, leaving 8 bases between them. The germline CDR1 and CDR2 sequences are DFQATT and SNEGSKA (reference sequence).

This clonotype was seen at least ten times. This chain joins TRBV7-2 and TRBJ2-7, with TRBD2 matching over 9 bases. J gave up 3 bases and V 5 bases, and 8 bases lay outside the gene matches. The CDR3 is 15 amino acids. Germline V gives CDR1 SGHTA, CDR2 FQGNSA. This chain's CDR3 is CASSLSGGQLYEQYF. CDR3 nucleotides: TGTGCCAGCAGCCTTAGCGGGGGCCAACTCTACGAGCAGTACTTC. Full variable domain (remainder filled in from reference TRBV7-2 and TRBJ2-7): GAGVSQSPSNKVTEKGKDVELRCDPISGHTALYWYRQSLGQGLEFLIYFQGNSAPDKSGLPSDRFSAERTGGSVSTLTIQRTQQEDSAVYLCASSLSGGQLYEQYFGPGTRLTVT.

This clonotype has at least ten counts. V and J are TRBV28 and TRBJ2-3; TRBD2 agrees at 14 bases. This CDR3 is 15 amino acids long. CDR1 is MDHEN, CDR2 SYDVKM, per germline. With 6 bases clipped from V and 5 bases from J, the junction kept 4 bases outside the gene matches. The CDR3 DNA is TGTGCCAGCAGGACTAGCGGGGGGGTAGGAGATACGCAGTATTTT. Translation gives CASRTSGGVGDTQYF.

The chain joins TRBV9 to TRBJ1-2; D possibly corresponds to TRBD1 (6 bases). V dropped 0 bases and J dropped 2 bases, with 11 bases sitting between them. This CDR3 contains 15 residues. CDR1 is SGDLS and CDR2 is YYNGEE in the germline V gene. Written as DNA, the CDR3 is TGTGCCAGCAGCGTAGATGCACAGGGCAACTATGGCTACACCTTC. Encoded protein: CASSVDAQGNYGYTF. The variable domain in full, with the rest retrieved from reference TRBV9 and TRBJ1-2, is DSGVTQTPKHLITATGQRVTLRCSPRSGDLSVYWYQQSLDQGLQFLIQYYNGEERAKGNILERFSAQQFPDLHSELNLSSLELGDSALYFCASSVDAQGNYGYTFGSGTRLTVV.

This clonotype was counted between two and nine times. The chain joins TRBV28 to TRBJ2-2; D may correspond to TRBD1 or TRBD2 (6 bases each). Germline values: CDR1 MDHEN, CDR2 SYDVKM. This CDR3 spans 15 amino acids. V lost 6 bases and J lost 5, with 16 bases in between. For the CDR3, the DNA is TGTGCCAGCAGGCGCGGTGGGGGGCGGACCGGGGAGCTGTTTTTT. Its translation is CASRRGGGRTGELFF.

This clonotype has ten or more counts. The chain employs TRBV5-1 and TRBJ2-7; 7 bases map to TRBD1. The CDR3 spans 13 residues. Germline V lookup: CDR1 SGHRS, CDR2 YFSETQ. The J segment lost 6 bases and the V segment lost 4 bases, leaving 7 bases of the junction unmatched. The CDR3 is CASSINNRGEQYF. The CDR3 coding sequence is TGCGCCAGCAGCATAAATAACAGGGGCGAGCAGTACTTC.

In this sample, this clonotype turned up many times. The chain recombines TRBV4-3 with TRBJ1-6, with a weak D call TRBD1 (5 bases). Germline CDR1 and CDR2: LGHNA and YSLEER. V dropped 4 bases and J dropped 10 bases, with 14 bases sitting between them. CDR3 length: 14 residues. The CDR3, as DNA: TGCGCCAGCAGCCGCCAAGTACGGGGCTCACCCCTCCACTTT. This translates into CASSRQVRGSPLHF.

This clonotype was seen at least ten times. The V and J genes are TRBV11-3 and TRBJ2-7, with D uncertain. Trimming pared 5 bases from V and 5 bases from J, leaving 7 bases between. The CDR3 consists of 11 residues. CDR1 is SGHNT, CDR2 YENEEA, per germline. The CDR3 region has the DNA TGTGCCAGCAGCAACCTTCACGAGCAGTACTTC. Residues: CASSNLHEQYF.

The J gene is TRBJ2-2, the V gene TRBV2, with 12 bases fitting TRBD2. The CDR3 covers 15 residues. Germline V gene data show CDR1 as SNHLY and CDR2 as FYNNEI. V shed 6 bases and J 8 bases; nucleotides not matched to a gene: 7. The CDR3 nucleotides read TGTGCCAGCAGGGGACTAGCGGGCCCCCAAGGGGAGCTGTTTTTT. It translates to CASRGLAGPQGELFF.

A note on this clonotype: One base away lies a much larger clone, so this may be a sequencing read error. V usage is TRBV3-1 and J usage is TRBJ2-1; 12 positions agree with TRBD2. The CDR3 covers 16 residues. V trimming: 6 bases; J trimming: 10 bases; junction bases outside the gene matches: 13. Germline V lookup: CDR1 LGHDT, CDR2 YNNKEL (reference sequence). CDR3 nucleotides: TGTGCCAGCAGTCCCTTGGCTAGCGGGGGGGCACAGGAGCAGTTCTTC. This codes for CASSPLASGGAQEQFF.